The sequence of this T cell receptor (beta chain) was determined in a study of blood T cell repertoires in COVID-19. Background on the study: The United States, Italy and Spain provided the acute and convalescent COVID-19 samples. In each case, the material was cDNA or gDNA derived from T cells, B-cell-depleted T cells, or PBMCs.

Germline V lookup: CDR1 SGHTA, CDR2 FQGNSA. The CDR3 sequence is 15 residues long. The V and J ends lost 1 base and 9 bases respectively, with 18 bases between them. In the original processing: The authors estimated nucleated cell counts from reference gene primer amplification. This table comes from immunoSEQ multiplex PCR, and its TCRdb copy is limited to in-frame clones, with some not included. The D gene and trimming were derived from the DNA, and the V and J assignments and clone size from that table. The sample has 45,000 to 65,000 clones, around 86% seen once. The receptor was derived from a man aged 45-65 years with active COVID-19. The rearrangement uses TRBV7-2 and TRBJ1-1; possible D gene TRBD1, 5 bases. The sequencing input was peripheral blood. The CDR3 bases are TGTGCCAGCAGCTTAGATGTATTGGGAGGGACGAAAGCTTTCTTT. Encoded protein: CASSLDVLGGTKAFF.